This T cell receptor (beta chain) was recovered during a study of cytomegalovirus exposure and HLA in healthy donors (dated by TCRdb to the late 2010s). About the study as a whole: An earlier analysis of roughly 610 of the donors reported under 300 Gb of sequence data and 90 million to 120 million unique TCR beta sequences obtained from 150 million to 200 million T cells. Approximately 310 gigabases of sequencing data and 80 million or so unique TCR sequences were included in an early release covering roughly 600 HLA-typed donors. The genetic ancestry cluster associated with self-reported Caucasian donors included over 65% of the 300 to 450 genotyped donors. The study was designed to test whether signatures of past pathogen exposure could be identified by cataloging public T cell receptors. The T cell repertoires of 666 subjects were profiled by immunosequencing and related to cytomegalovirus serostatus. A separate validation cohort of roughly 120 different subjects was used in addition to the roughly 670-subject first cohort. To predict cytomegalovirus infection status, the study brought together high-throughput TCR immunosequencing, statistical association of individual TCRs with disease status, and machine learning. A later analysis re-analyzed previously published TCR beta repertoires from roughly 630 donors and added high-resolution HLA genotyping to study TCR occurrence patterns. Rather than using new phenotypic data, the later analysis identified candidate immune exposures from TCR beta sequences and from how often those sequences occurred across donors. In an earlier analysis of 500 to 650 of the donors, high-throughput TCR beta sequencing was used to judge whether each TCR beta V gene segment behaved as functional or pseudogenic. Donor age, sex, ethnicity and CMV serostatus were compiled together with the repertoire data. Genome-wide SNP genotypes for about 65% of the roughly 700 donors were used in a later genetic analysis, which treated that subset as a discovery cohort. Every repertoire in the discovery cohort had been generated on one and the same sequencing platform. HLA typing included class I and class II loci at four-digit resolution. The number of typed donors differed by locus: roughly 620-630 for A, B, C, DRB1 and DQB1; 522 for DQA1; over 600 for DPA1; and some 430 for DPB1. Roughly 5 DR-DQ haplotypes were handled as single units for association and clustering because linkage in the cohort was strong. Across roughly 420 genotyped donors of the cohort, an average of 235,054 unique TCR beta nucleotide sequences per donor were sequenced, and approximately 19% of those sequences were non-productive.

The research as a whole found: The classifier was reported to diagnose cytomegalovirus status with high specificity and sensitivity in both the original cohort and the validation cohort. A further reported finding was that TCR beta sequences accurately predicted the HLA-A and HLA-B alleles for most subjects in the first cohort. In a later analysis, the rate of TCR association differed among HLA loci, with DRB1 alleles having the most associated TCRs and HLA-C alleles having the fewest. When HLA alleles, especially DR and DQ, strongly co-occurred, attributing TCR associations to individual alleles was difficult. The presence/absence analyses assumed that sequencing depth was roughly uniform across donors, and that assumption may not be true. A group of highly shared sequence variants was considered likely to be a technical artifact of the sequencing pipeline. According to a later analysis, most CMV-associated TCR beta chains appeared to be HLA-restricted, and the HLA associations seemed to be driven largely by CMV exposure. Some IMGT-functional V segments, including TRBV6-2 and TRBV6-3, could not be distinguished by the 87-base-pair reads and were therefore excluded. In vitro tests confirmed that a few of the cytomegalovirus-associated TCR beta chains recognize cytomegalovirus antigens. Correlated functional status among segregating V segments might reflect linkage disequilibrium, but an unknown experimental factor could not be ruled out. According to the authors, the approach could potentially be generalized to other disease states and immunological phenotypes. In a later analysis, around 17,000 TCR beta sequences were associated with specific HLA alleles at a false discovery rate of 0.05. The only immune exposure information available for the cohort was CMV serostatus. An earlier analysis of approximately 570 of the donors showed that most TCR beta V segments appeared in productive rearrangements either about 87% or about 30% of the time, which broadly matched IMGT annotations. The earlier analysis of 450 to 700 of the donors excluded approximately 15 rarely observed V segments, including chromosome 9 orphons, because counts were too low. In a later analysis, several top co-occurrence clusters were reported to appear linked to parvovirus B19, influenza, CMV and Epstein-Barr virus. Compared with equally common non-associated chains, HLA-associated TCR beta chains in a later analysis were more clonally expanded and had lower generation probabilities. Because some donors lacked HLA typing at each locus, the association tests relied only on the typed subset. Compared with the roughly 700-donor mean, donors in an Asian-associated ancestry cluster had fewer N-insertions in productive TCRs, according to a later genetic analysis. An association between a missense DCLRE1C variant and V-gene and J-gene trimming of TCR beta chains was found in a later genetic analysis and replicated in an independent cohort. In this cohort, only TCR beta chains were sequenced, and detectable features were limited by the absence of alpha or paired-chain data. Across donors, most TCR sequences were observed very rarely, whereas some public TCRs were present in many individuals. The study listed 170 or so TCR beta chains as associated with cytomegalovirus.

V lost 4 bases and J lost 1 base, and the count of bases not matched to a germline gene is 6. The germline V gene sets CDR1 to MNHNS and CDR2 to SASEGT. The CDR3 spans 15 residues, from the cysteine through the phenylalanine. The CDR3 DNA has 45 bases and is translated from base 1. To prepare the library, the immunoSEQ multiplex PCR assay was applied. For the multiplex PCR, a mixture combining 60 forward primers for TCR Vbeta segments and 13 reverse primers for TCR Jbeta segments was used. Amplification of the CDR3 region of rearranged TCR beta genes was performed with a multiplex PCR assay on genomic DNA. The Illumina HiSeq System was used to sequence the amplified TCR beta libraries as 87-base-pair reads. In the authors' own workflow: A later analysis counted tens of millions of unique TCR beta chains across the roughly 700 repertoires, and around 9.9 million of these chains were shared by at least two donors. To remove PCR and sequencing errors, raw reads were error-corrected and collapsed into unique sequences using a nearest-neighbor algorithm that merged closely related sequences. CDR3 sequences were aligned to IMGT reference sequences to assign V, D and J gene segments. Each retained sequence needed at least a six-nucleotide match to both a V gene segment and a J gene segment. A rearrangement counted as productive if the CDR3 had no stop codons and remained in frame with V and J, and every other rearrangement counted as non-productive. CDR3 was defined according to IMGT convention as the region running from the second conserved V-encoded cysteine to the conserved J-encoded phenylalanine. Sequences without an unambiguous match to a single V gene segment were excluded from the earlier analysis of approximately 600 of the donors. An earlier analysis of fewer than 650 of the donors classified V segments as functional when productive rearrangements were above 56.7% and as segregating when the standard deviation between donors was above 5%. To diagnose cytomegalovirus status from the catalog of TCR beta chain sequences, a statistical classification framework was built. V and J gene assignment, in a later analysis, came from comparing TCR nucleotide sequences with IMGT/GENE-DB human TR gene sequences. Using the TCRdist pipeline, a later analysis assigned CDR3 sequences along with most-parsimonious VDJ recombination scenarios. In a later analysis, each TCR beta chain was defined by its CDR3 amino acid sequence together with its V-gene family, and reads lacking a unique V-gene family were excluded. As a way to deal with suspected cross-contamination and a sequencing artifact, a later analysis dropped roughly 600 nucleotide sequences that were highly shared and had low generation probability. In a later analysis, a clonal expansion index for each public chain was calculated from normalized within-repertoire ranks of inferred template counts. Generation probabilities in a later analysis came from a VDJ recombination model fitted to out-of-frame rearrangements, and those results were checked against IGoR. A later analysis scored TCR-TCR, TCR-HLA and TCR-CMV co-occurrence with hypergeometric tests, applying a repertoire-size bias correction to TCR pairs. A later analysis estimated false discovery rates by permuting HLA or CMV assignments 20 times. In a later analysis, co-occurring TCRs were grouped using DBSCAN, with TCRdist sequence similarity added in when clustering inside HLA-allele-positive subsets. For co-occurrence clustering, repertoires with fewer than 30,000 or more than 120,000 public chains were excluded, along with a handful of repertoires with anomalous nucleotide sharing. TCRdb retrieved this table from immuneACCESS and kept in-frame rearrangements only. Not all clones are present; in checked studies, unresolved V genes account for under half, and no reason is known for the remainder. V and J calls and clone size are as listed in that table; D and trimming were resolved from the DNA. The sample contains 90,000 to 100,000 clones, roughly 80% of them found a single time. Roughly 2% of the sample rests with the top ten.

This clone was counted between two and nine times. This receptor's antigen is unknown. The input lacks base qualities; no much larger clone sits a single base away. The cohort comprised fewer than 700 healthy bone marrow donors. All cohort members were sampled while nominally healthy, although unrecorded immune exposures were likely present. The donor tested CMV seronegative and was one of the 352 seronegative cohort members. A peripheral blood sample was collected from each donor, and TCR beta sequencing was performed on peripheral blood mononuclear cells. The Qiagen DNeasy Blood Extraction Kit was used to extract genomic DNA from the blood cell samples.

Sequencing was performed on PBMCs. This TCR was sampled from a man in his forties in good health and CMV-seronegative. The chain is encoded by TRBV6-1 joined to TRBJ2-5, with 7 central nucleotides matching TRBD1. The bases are TGTGCCAGCAGTGCCCAGACAGGGTCCCAAGAGACCCAGTACTTC. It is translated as CASSAQTGSQETQYF.